This T cell receptor beta chain was sequenced for a study of blood T cells in healthy people across ages. Points on this clonotype: What it binds is unknown.

Broader study findings: Conclusively comparing naive with antigen-experienced cells was impossible with unsorted PBMCs.

Together with a sample-barcoded 5' primer, a J-beta primer mix was included in a second PCR lasting roughly 7 to 11 cycles. TCRdb redid the calling of the 5' RACE reads with MiXCR, one entry per CDR3 protein. The data show about 1,500,000 distinct CDR3 sequences, about 30% seen once. Sequencing input: blood. The TCR sequence derives from a woman in her thirties in good health.

In nucleotides, the CDR3 is TGCAGTGCTCATGGAGCGGGGAGCACAGATACGCAGTATTTT. Translating gives CSAHGAGSTDTQYF. The J gene is TRBJ2-3, the V gene TRBV20-1, with 7 bases aligning to TRBD2. The germline gives CDR1 DFQATT, CDR2 SNEGSKA (reference sequence). V shed 5 bases, J shed 0 bases, and the junction held 5 bases outside the gene matches. This CDR3 contains 14 residues.